The rows below give T cell receptor beta chains drawn from one sample of a study of T cell repertoires in cytomegalovirus infection. Via MiXCR, TCRdb re-called the reads, giving one row per CDR3 protein. Among fewer than 1,000,000 distinct CDR3 sequences, approximately 31% were seen once, and the ten largest hold over 10%. These receptors have no known antigen. The input for sequencing was cultured CD8+ T cells from PBMCs, taken from culture after CMV antigen stimulation. These receptor sequences come from a human donor in good health (CMV status not recorded). Some clones in this sample may be carry-over from other donors' samples. Both conserved end residues are part of each CDR3. A D gene is named only where the DNA matches it firmly. Some rows have no size entry. The others give once, few or many, or a class for an expanded clone.

few TRBJ2-3 TRBV6-5 TRBD2 CASSYWPGLDADTQYF TGTGCCAGCAGTTACTGGCCGGGACTAGACGCAGATACGCAGTATTTT
NA TRBJ2-1 TRBV15 NA CATSRESVNEQFF TGTGCCACCAGCAGAGAGTCAGTGAATGAGCAGTTCTTC
NA TRBJ1-4 TRBV2 TRBD1 CASRPGTGLNEKLFF TGTGCCAGCAGACCCGGGACAGGACTAAATGAAAAACTGTTTTTT
NA TRBJ2-5 TRBV4-1 NA CASSQPGAETQYF TGCGCCAGCAGCCAACCGGGGGCGGAGACCCAGTACTTC
few TRBJ1-2 TRBV12-3/TRBV12-4 NA CASTLDSFYGYTF TGTGCCAGCACCCTGGACAGCTTCTATGGCTACACCTTC
NA TRBJ2-2 TRBV25-1 TRBD1 CASSDGGQGGTGELFF TGTGCCAGCAGTGACGGGGGACAGGGGGGGACCGGGGAGCTGTTTTTT
once TRBJ2-1 TRBV6-2/TRBV6-3 TRBD2 CASSLSVAGYNEQFF TGTGCCAGCAGTCTCTCAGTAGCGGGCTACAATGAGCAGTTCTTC
many TRBJ2-6 TRBV28 NA CASSLVVENSGANVLTF TGTGCCAGCAGTTTGGTAGTAGAGAACTCTGGGGCCAACGTCCTGACTTTC
few TRBJ1-2 TRBV6-6 TRBD1 CASSTGTGGSDYGYTF TGTGCCAGCAGTACCGGGACAGGGGGCTCTGACTATGGCTACACCTTC
NA TRBJ2-1 TRBV28 TRBD2 CASSLWSGGGRNNEQFF TGTGCCAGCAGTTTATGGAGTGGCGGGGGGAGGAACAATGAGCAGTTCTTC
many TRBJ2-7 TRBV6-1 TRBD1 CASSEEDRGYEQYF TGTGCCAGCAGTGAAGAAGACAGGGGATACGAGCAGTACTTC
many TRBJ2-6 TRBV7-9 NA CAVLGGANVLTF TGTGCCGTCCTCGGTGGGGCCAACGTCCTGACTTTC
NA TRBJ2-1 TRBV9 NA CASSVGGGANEQFF TGTGCCAGCAGCGTAGGTGGGGGGGCGAATGAGCAGTTCTTC
NA TRBJ2-5 TRBV7-6 NA CASSLDASLGETQYF TGTGCCAGCAGCTTAGACGCTAGCCTGGGGGAGACCCAGTACTTC
many TRBJ1-4 TRBV7-9 TRBD1 CASSSHRGANEKLFF TGTGCCAGCAGCTCCCACAGGGGGGCTAATGAAAAACTGTTTTTT
many TRBJ2-3 TRBV7-2 TRBD2 CASSSGLAGGTDTQYF TGTGCCAGCAGCTCGGGACTAGCGGGGGGCACAGATACGCAGTATTTT
many TRBJ2-7 TRBV12-3/TRBV12-4 NA CASSLGLAYEQYF TGTGCCAGCAGCTTAGGGCTAGCCTACGAGCAGTACTTC
NA TRBJ1-4 TRBV7-9 NA CASSPAGGTLPPIKKLFF TGTGCCAGCAGCCCAGCCGGAGGGACCCTTCCGCCGATTAAAAAACTGTTTTTT
many TRBJ2-2 TRBV7-8 NA CASSHLGHSNTGELFF TGTGCCAGCAGCCATCTGGGACATTCGAACACCGGGGAGCTGTTTTTT
NA TRBJ2-5 TRBV6-1 TRBD2 CASSDRLAGGLRGTQYF TGTGCCAGCAGTGACCGACTAGCGGGGGGGCTTCGGGGGACCCAGTACTTC
few TRBJ1-4 TRBV27 NA CASSTGLFNEKLFF TGTGCCAGCAGTACGGGACTTTTCAATGAAAAACTGTTTTTT
few TRBJ1-2 TRBV5-5 TRBD1 CASSNNERQGFLYGYTF TGTGCCAGCAGCAATAACGAACGACAGGGGTTTCTCTATGGCTACACCTTC
few TRBJ2-1 TRBV7-9 NA CASSPRESREQFF TGTGCCAGCAGCCCGCGGGAAAGTAGGGAGCAGTTCTTC
many TRBJ2-1 TRBV12-3/TRBV12-4 TRBD1 CASSLRDRVPYNEQFF TGTGCCAGCAGTTTAAGGGACAGGGTCCCCTACAATGAGCAGTTCTTC
few TRBJ2-5 TRBV7-8 NA CASSLGLRRDSHETQYF TGTGCCAGCAGCTTAGGGCTTCGGAGGGACAGTCATGAGACCCAGTACTTC
NA TRBJ2-4 TRBV4-3 NA CASSQDHSGFNTKGNIQYF TGCGCCAGCAGCCAAGATCACAGCGGGTTTAATACCAAGGGAAACATTCAGTACTTC
NA TRBJ2-6 TRBV12-3/TRBV12-4 NA CASSSTGREGANVLTF TGTGCCAGCAGCTCTACCGGCAGGGAGGGGGCCAACGTCCTGACTTTC
NA TRBJ1-6 TRBV20-1 NA CSAGTGRNSPLHF TGCAGTGCAGGAACAGGGCGAAATTCACCCCTCCACTTT
NA TRBJ2-7 TRBV6-5 TRBD1 CASSSTGSGEQYF TGTGCCAGCAGTTCGACAGGGTCCGGCGAGCAGTACTTC
NA TRBJ1-1 TRBV4-2 TRBD1 CASSAPGQENTEAFF TGTGCCAGCAGCGCCCCCGGACAGGAGAACACTGAAGCTTTCTTT
NA TRBJ1-1 TRBV9 NA CASSVGGGGAEAFF TGTGCCAGCAGCGTAGGAGGGGGAGGGGCTGAAGCTTTCTTT
few TRBJ2-1 TRBV12-3/TRBV12-4 NA CASWTGTYNEQFF TGTGCCAGCTGGACGGGGACCTACAATGAGCAGTTCTTC
few TRBJ2-5 TRBV7-8 TRBD2 CASSPLPPYLSGGASETQYF TGTGCCAGCAGCCCGCTACCGCCCTACTTGAGCGGGGGGGCCTCGGAGACCCAGTACTTC
NA TRBJ2-5 TRBV7-6 NA CASSPDLGKTQYF TGTGCCAGCAGCCCCGACCTTGGAAAGACCCAGTACTTC
few TRBJ2-1 TRBV7-9 NA CASSPRLPSYNEQFF TGTGCCAGCAGCCCTAGACTACCCTCCTACAATGAGCAGTTCTTC
NA TRBJ2-1 TRBV20-1 TRBD2 CSARVTERGTSGGLLMGNEQFF TGCAGTGCTAGAGTAACGGAGAGAGGGACTAGCGGGGGCCTTCTTATGGGCAATGAGCAGTTCTTC
few TRBJ2-4 TRBV12-3/TRBV12-4 NA CASSPLQGPTKNIQYF TGTGCCAGCAGTCCATTACAGGGCCCTACCAAAAACATTCAGTACTTC
few TRBJ1-2 TRBV20-1 NA CSAGGGGYGYTF TGCAGTGCTGGCGGGGGGGGCTATGGCTACACCTTC
NA TRBJ2-1 TRBV2 TRBD1 CASSSDRGRINEQFF TGTGCCAGCAGTTCCGACAGGGGCCGCATCAATGAGCAGTTCTTC
NA TRBJ2-1 TRBV11-3 NA CASSLAPGPNEQFF TGTGCCAGCAGCTTAGCCCCGGGGCCAAATGAGCAGTTCTTC
few TRBJ1-6 TRBV19 NA CASSLVMGSPLHF TGTGCCAGTAGCCTTGTGATGGGTTCACCCCTCCACTTT
NA TRBJ2-1 TRBV27 TRBD1 CASKQGANEQFF TGTGCCAGTAAACAGGGGGCGAATGAGCAGTTCTTC
NA TRBJ1-5 TRBV4-1 TRBD1 CASSQGTGGYQPQHF TGCGCCAGCAGCCAAGGAACAGGGGGGTATCAGCCCCAGCATTTT
NA TRBJ2-1 TRBV6-2/TRBV6-3 TRBD2 CACSSSLTSGAYNEQFF TGTGCCTGCAGTTCGTCCCTGACTAGCGGGGCTTACAATGAGCAGTTCTTC
few TRBJ2-1 TRBV20-1 TRBD2 CSARAPGLAGGLNEQFF TGCAGTGCTAGAGCCCCGGGACTAGCGGGGGGGCTGAATGAGCAGTTCTTC
NA TRBJ1-1 TRBV6-2/TRBV6-3 NA CASSYRVTTEAFF TGTGCCAGCAGTTACCGGGTAACCACTGAAGCTTTCTTT
NA TRBJ2-1 TRBV7-6 NA CASSLVRAGRSSYNEQFF TGTGCCAGCAGCTTAGTAAGGGCGGGGAGGAGCTCCTACAATGAGCAGTTCTTC
NA TRBJ2-3 TRBV6-5 NA CASSYSGGWADTQYF TGTGCCAGCAGTTACTCGGGGGGCTGGGCAGATACGCAGTATTTT
many TRBJ1-1 TRBV7-8 NA CASSSQEGMNTEAFF TGTGCCAGCAGTTCCCAGGAGGGGATGAACACTGAAGCTTTCTTT
few TRBJ1-1 TRBV7-2 TRBD1 CASSLIRQGARTEAFF TGTGCCAGCAGCTTAATAAGGCAGGGGGCGCGAACTGAAGCTTTCTTT
few TRBJ2-2 TRBV5-1 NA CASSLVYPGTNTGELFF TGCGCCAGCAGCTTGGTGTACCCGGGGACGAACACCGGGGAGCTGTTTTTT
few TRBJ2-1 TRBV28 NA CASSLEGYVRNEQFF TGTGCCAGCAGCCTGGAGGGTTATGTTCGAAATGAGCAGTTCTTC
NA TRBJ2-3 TRBV15 TRBD2 CATRGPSGGQPTDTQYF TGTGCCACCAGGGGTCCTAGCGGGGGGCAGCCCACAGATACGCAGTATTTT